The rows below give T cell receptor beta chains drawn from one sample of a study of cytomegalovirus exposure and HLA in healthy donors. TCRdb's table, derived via immunoSEQ multiplex PCR, lists solely in-frame clones and lacks some. The data contain tens of thousands of clones, 62% of them seen just once; the ten biggest clones take up around 5.5%. Material for sequencing was PBMCs. These receptors came from a woman aged 25 to 45 in good health and CMV-seropositive. Each CDR3 is given with its conserved first and last residue. The D gene is left open where the match is weak. Rows may omit the clone size; those that give it use once, few, many or a size class.

clone size | D gene | J gene | V gene | CDR3 protein | CDR3 DNA
. | . | TRBJ1-5 | TRBV29-1 | CSALIQGGSQPQHF | TGCAGCGCCCTAATACAGGGAGGGAGTCAGCCCCAGCATTTT
. | . | TRBJ1-1 | TRBV11-2 | CASSIQPSGNTEAFF | TGTGCCAGCAGCATTCAACCGTCGGGGAACACTGAAGCTTTCTTT
. | TRBD2 | TRBJ2-2 | TRBV4-3 | CASSQGLADTGELFF | TGCGCCAGCAGCCAGGGACTAGCGGATACCGGGGAGCTGTTTTTT
few | . | TRBJ1-3 | TRBV5-6 | CASSLATGSGNTIYF | TGTGCCAGCAGCTTGGCGACAGGATCCGGAAACACCATATATTTT
. | TRBD1 | TRBJ2-7 | TRBV4-3 | CASSQAGQGFYEQYF | TGCGCCAGCAGCCAAGCGGGACAGGGATTCTACGAGCAGTACTTC
. | . | TRBJ1-1 | TRBV7-9 | CSSSLSGSEAFF | TGTTCCAGCAGCTTATCGGGGAGCGAAGCTTTCTTT
. | TRBD1 | TRBJ1-2 | TRBV5-6 | CASRPRQGAGYGYTF | TGTGCCAGCAGGCCGCGACAGGGGGCAGGGTACGGCTACACCTTC
. | TRBD1 | TRBJ2-5 | TRBV9 | CASSVGTGGYETQYF | TGTGCCAGCAGCGTAGGTACAGGGGGCTATGAGACCCAGTACTTC
few | . | TRBJ1-2 | TRBV6-6 | CASSSSGGNYGYTF | TGTGCCAGCAGTTCCTCGGGGGGGAACTATGGCTACACCTTC
few | TRBD2 | TRBJ2-1 | TRBV27 | CASSASGYNEQFF | TGTGCCAGCAGCGCTAGCGGGTACAATGAGCAGTTCTTC
. | . | TRBJ2-6 | TRBV2 | CASSAGDNFQTF | TGTGCCAGCAGCGCCGGGGACAACTTCCAGACTTTC
. | . | TRBJ2-7 | TRBV2 | CASSGITGWSSYEQYF | TGTGCCAGCAGTGGAATAACAGGGTGGAGTTCCTACGAGCAGTACTTC
. | TRBD2 | TRBJ2-2 | TRBV6-4 | CASSVQAGADGELFF | TGTGCCAGCAGTGTGCAAGCGGGGGCCGACGGGGAGCTGTTTTTT
. | TRBD2 | TRBJ2-1 | TRBV7-9 | CASSSGFSGGWGEQFF | TGTGCCAGCAGCTCAGGGTTTAGCGGGGGTTGGGGTGAGCAGTTCTTC
. | TRBD2 | TRBJ2-7 | TRBV23-1 | CASKGGRGGSYEQYF | TGCGCCAGCAAGGGAGGGCGGGGGGGCTCCTACGAGCAGTACTTC
few | . | TRBJ2-3 | TRBV13 | CASSRRDTTDTQYF | TGTGCCAGCAGCCGAAGGGACACCACAGATACGCAGTATTTT
. | . | TRBJ2-1 | TRBV7-9 | CASRRDRGADEQFF | TGTGCCAGCCGCCGTGACCGGGGGGCGGATGAGCAGTTCTTC
. | . | TRBJ2-3 | TRBV5-1 | CASSFQGSNTDTQYF | TGCGCCAGCAGCTTTCAGGGTAGTAACACAGATACGCAGTATTTT
. | TRBD1 | TRBJ1-4 | TRBV6-1 | CASSGQGHEKLFF | TGTGCCAGCAGTGGACAGGGTCATGAAAAACTGTTTTTT
. | . | TRBJ2-1 | TRBV6-5 | CASSYEQSRYNEQFF | TGTGCCAGCAGTTACGAACAGAGCCGTTACAATGAGCAGTTCTTC
once | . | TRBJ1-2 | TRBV4-2 | CASRAAGGTGSNYGYTF | TGTGCCAGCAGAGCAGCGGGGGGAACAGGTTCTAACTATGGCTACACCTTC
. | . | TRBJ1-4 | TRBV4-2 | CASSQERMIPGGLFF | TGTGCCAGCAGCCAAGAAAGGATGATACCGGGAGGACTGTTTTTT
. | TRBD2 | TRBJ2-1 | TRBV4-1 | CASSQARTSGGRSYNEQFF | TGCGCCAGCAGCCAAGCCAGGACTAGCGGGGGTCGCTCCTACAATGAGCAGTTCTTC
. | . | TRBJ1-2 | TRBV6-1 | CASSPRASNYGYTF | TGTGCCAGCAGTCCCAGGGCTTCCAACTATGGCTACACCTTC
. | . | TRBJ2-6 | TRBV7-6 | CASSLGGSGANVLTF | TGTGCCAGCAGCTTAGGAGGGAGTGGGGCCAACGTCCTGACTTTC
. | . | TRBJ2-7 | TRBV14 | CASSQDTTAGEQYF | TGTGCCAGCAGCCAAGATACGACAGCAGGAGAGCAGTACTTC
. | . | TRBJ2-1 | TRBV5-5 | CASSMEHQFGEQFF | TGTGCCAGCAGCATGGAACACCAGTTTGGTGAGCAGTTCTTC
few | . | TRBJ1-2 | TRBV6-1 | CASNGYGYTF | TGTGCCAGCAACGGCTATGGCTACACCTTC
. | TRBD1 | TRBJ1-6 | TRBV7-9 | CASSLGTGTGVSPLHF | TGTGCCAGCAGCTTAGGAACCGGGACAGGGGTTTCACCCCTCCACTTT
. | . | TRBJ2-7 | TRBV5-1 | CASSLLFSSYEQYF | TGCGCCAGCAGCTTGTTGTTCAGTTCCTACGAGCAGTACTTC
. | TRBD2 | TRBJ2-3 | TRBV7-2 | CASSPQMGLAGGWEDTQYF | TGTGCCAGCAGCCCACAGATGGGACTAGCGGGGGGGTGGGAGGATACGCAGTATTTT
. | TRBD1 | TRBJ2-2 | TRBV7-3 | CASSLQGADTGELFF | TGTGCCAGCAGCTTGCAGGGGGCGGACACCGGGGAGCTGTTTTTT
once | TRBD2 | TRBJ2-4 | TRBV5-4 | CASSWSGGAGKNIQYF | TGTGCCAGCAGCTGGAGCGGGGGGGCGGGCAAAAACATTCAGTACTTC
few | TRBD2 | TRBJ2-3 | TRBV9 | CASSAGTSGGTDTQYF | TGTGCCAGCAGCGCCGGGACTAGCGGGGGCACAGATACGCAGTATTTT
. | . | TRBJ1-1 | TRBV29-1 | CSVPTGTTEAFF | TGCAGCGTTCCTACAGGGACCACTGAAGCTTTCTTT
. | . | TRBJ1-6 | TRBV6-1 | CASSEEGVSPLHF | TGTGCCAGCAGTGAAGAGGGAGTTTCACCCCTCCACTTT
. | . | TRBJ2-1 | TRBV5-1 | CASSLANQDNEQFF | TGCGCCAGCAGCTTGGCCAATCAGGACAATGAGCAGTTCTTC
. | TRBD1 | TRBJ1-2 | TRBV5-6 | CASSVHQGASGYTF | TGTGCCAGCAGCGTCCACCAGGGGGCCTCAGGCTACACCTTC
. | . | TRBJ2-7 | TRBV14 | CASSQDLILATNRNEQYF | TGTGCCAGCAGCCAAGATTTGATCTTGGCTACTAACCGAAACGAGCAGTACTTC
. | . | TRBJ2-1 | TRBV7-2 | CASAVGNEQFF | TGTGCCAGCGCGGTGGGCAATGAGCAGTTCTTC
. | TRBD1 | TRBJ1-2 | TRBV5-1 | CASSAGTGHAYGYTF | TGCGCCAGCAGCGCTGGGACAGGGCACGCCTATGGCTACACCTTC
. | . | TRBJ1-1 | TRBV9 | CASSPYTGSTEAFF | TGTGCCAGCAGCCCATATACAGGGAGCACTGAAGCTTTCTTT
. | . | TRBJ2-2 | TRBV6-6 | CASSSFRANTGELFF | TGTGCCAGCAGTTCGTTTAGAGCGAACACCGGGGAGCTGTTTTTT
. | TRBD1 | TRBJ2-1 | TRBV2 | CASGGTGSSYNEQFF | TGTGCCAGCGGGGGGACAGGCAGCTCCTACAATGAGCAGTTCTTC
. | TRBD1 | TRBJ1-6 | TRBV27 | CASSHGQASPLHF | TGTGCCAGCAGTCATGGACAGGCTTCACCCCTCCACTTT
. | . | TRBJ2-7 | TRBV7-9 | CASSPILTPSEQYF | TGTGCCAGCAGCCCTATTTTAACCCCTTCCGAGCAGTACTTC
few | . | TRBJ2-1 | TRBV5-1 | CASSLGQLNEQFF | TGCGCCAGCAGCTTGGGACAATTGAATGAGCAGTTCTTC
. | . | TRBJ1-2 | TRBV4-3 | CASRTEGLYGYPF | TGCGCCAGCAGGACGGAGGGACTTTACGGCTACCCCTTC
once | . | TRBJ2-5 | TRBV10-2 | CASSGLLQETQYF | TGCGCCAGCAGTGGACTTCTGCAAGAGACCCAGTACTTC
. | TRBD2 | TRBJ2-7 | TRBV5-4 | CASSPSTSGGYEQYF | TGTGCCAGCAGCCCTTCGACTAGCGGGGGGTACGAGCAGTACTTC
few | TRBD1 | TRBJ1-2 | TRBV6-1 | CASSEVQGTGGYGYTF | TGTGCCAGCAGTGAAGTTCAGGGGACAGGTGGCTATGGCTACACCTTC
. | . | TRBJ1-1 | TRBV7-9 | CASSLAAGNTEAFF | TGTGCCAGCAGCTTAGCCGCAGGCAACACTGAAGCTTTCTTT
few | . | TRBJ1-6 | TRBV6-5 | CASSYTGENSPLHF | TGTGCCAGCAGTTACACGGGGGAGAATTCACCCCTCCACTTT
. | TRBD1 | TRBJ1-4 | TRBV7-2 | CASSFLGQGGVTNEKLFF | TGTGCCAGCAGCTTTCTCGGACAGGGAGGAGTGACTAATGAAAAACTGTTTTTT
. | . | TRBJ2-7 | TRBV6-1 | CATRSSYEQYF | TGTGCCACCAGGAGCTCCTACGAGCAGTACTTC
. | . | TRBJ1-5 | TRBV9 | CASSVRDQPQHF | TGTGCCAGCAGCGTACGGGATCAGCCCCAGCATTTT
. | TRBD1 | TRBJ2-3 | TRBV10-3 | CAISPTGQGERADTQYF | TGTGCCATCAGCCCTACCGGACAGGGGGAGCGTGCAGATACGCAGTATTTT
. | TRBD1 | TRBJ2-7 | TRBV18 | CASSRRTGDSYEQYF | TGTGCCAGCTCACGACGGACAGGGGACTCCTACGAGCAGTACTTC